The present T cell receptor beta chain was sequenced within a study of response to subunit inactivated influenza vaccine. General observations from the study: A suggestion made by the authors is that each seasonal influenza vaccination recruits few new T cells.

Trimming pared 1 base from V and 0 bases from J, leaving 4 bases between. This CDR3 is 14 amino acids long. Germline V gene lookup returns CDR1 SGHTA and CDR2 FQGNSA. Comment on this clonotype: Its antigen is still unknown.

TCRdb analysed the RT-PCR reads with MiXCR anew, one entry per CDR3 protein. The sample yields about 240,000 distinct CDR3 sequences, 9% to 15% seen once. This specimen consisted of non-naive T cells sorted from PBMCs, obtained 14 days before vaccination. The sequence derives from a man over 45 who received an inactivated influenza vaccine. This sequence joins TRBV7-2 and TRBJ1-3, with D hard to call. The CDR3 DNA sequence: TGTGCCAGCAGCTTAGTCTTCTCTGGAAACACCATATATTTT. It encodes CASSLVFSGNTIYF.